These 15 T cell receptor beta chains originate from one sample sequenced in a study of T cell responses to AZD1222 COVID-19 vaccine. Profiled with immunoSEQ multiplex PCR; TCRdb holds only in-frame clones, not every one. The sample shows roughly 99,000 clones, 90% to 95% of them seen only once. Specimen: peripheral blood, collected 28 days after the second AZD1222 dose. All receptors derive from an adult who received the AZD1222 COVID-19 vaccine.

The chain carries TRBV4-3 and TRBJ1-3; TRBD1 matches at 9 bases. V lost 1 base and J lost 4; bases outside the gene matches: 5. The germline V gene encodes CDR1 LGHNA and CDR2 YSLEER. This CDR3 contains 16 residues. This CDR3 is CASSQGTGEYGNTIYF. CDR3 bases: TGCGCCAGCAGCCAAGGGACAGGGGAATACGGAAACACCATATATTTT.

The chain is built from TRBV21-1 and TRBJ2-7; the table names TRBD1, a call not compared with the DNA. TRBV21-1 is shown as a pseudogene. This CDR3 contains 15 residues. The CDR3 sequence: CASTSSLGQRYEQYF. The CDR3, as DNA: TGTGCCAGCACCTCTTCTTTGGGACAGAGGTACGAGCAGTACTTC.

This chain uses TRBV19 with TRBJ1-6; D possibly corresponds to TRBD1 (6 bases). The germline V and J ends were trimmed by 7 bases and 8 bases, with 24 bases remaining between them. The CDR3 is 17 amino acids. Germline assignment: CDR1 LNHDA and CDR2 SQIVND (reference sequence). In nucleotides, the CDR3 is TGTGCCAGTATCGATAGGCCCGGGACACTAAGGGATTCACCCCTCCACTTT. This sequence encodes CASIDRPGTLRDSPLHF.

This clone has only a few counts. This chain links TRBV29-1 with TRBJ1-1; tentative D call: TRBD1 (5 bases). Germline-derived CDR1 and CDR2 are SQVTM and ANQGSEA. The CDR3 runs to 13 residues. Trimming removed 0 bases from V and 11 bases from J, with 16 bases in between. CDR3 sequence reads: CSVEDGGPKGAFF. The DNA for the CDR3 is TGCAGCGTTGAAGATGGAGGCCCCAAGGGGGCTTTCTTT.

The chain is built from TRBV28 and TRBJ2-1; D call uncertain. CDR3 length equals 17 residues. Trimming took 4 bases from V and 0 from J, leaving 16 bases between them. CDR1 and CDR2 (germline): MDHEN, SYDVKM. CDR3 amino acids: CASSSIRALSSYNEQFF. DNA of the CDR3: TGTGCCAGCAGTTCTATAAGAGCGCTGAGCTCCTACAATGAGCAGTTCTTC.

V and J are TRBV4-3 and TRBJ2-1; the D is unclear. The germline V gene has CDR1 LGHNA and CDR2 YSLEER. The CDR3 contains 14 residues. Trimming shortened V by 0 bases and J by 5 bases, and 8 bases separated the two germline ends. The CDR3: CASSQDYSNNEQFF. Here the CDR3 DNA reads TGCGCCAGCAGCCAAGATTATAGCAACAATGAGCAGTTCTTC.

This rearrangement joins TRBV10-3 to TRBJ2-7, with no clear D. This CDR3 is 14 amino acids long. Germline loops: CDR1 ENHRY, CDR2 SYGVKD. Trimming removed 6 bases at V and 3 bases at J, with 15 bases between. The CDR3 spells CAISYLGQDYEQYF. CDR3 bases: TGTGCCATCAGCTACCTCGGGCAGGACTACGAGCAGTACTTC.

A note on this clone: The CDR3 does not close with the conserved phenylalanine or tryptophan, likely indicating a read error. The chain couples TRBV5-1 to TRBJ2-7; a possible D gene is TRBD1 (5 bases). CDR3 length equals 14 residues. Trimming pared 4 bases from V and 1 base from J, leaving 12 bases between. CDR1 is SGHRS, CDR2 YFSETQ, per germline. The CDR3 here is CASSAQGYSYEQYL. The CDR3 nucleotides are TGCGCCAGCAGCGCGCAGGGATATTCCTACGAGCAGTACTTG.

The chain employs TRBV12-3 or TRBV12-4 and TRBJ1-2, with D maybe TRBD1 (6 bases). The CDR3 has 13 amino acids. Between the trimmed V and J ends, which lost 7 bases and 4 bases, there was a span of 13 bases. CDR3 in DNA: TGTGCCAGCACCATGGACAGTCTCTATGGCTACACCTTC. This gives the protein CASTMDSLYGYTF.

The DNA of the CDR3 is TGTGCCAGCAGTGGGGGGACAGGGGGCTCCACTGAAGCTTTCTTT. Encoded protein: CASSGGTGGSTEAFF. The chain couples TRBV28 to TRBJ1-1; 12 bases line up with TRBD1. This CDR3 is built from 15 residues. J was trimmed by 4 bases and V by 5 bases; bases with no gene match: 5. Germline V gene lookup returns CDR1 MDHEN and CDR2 SYDVKM.

The gene calls are TRBV18 and TRBJ1-2; D uncertain. V lost 3 bases and J lost 7, with 12 bases in between. The CDR3 extends over 13 amino acids. CDR1 KGHSH and CDR2 LQKENI come from the germline V gene. The CDR3 sequence: CASSPDGVGGYTF. The CDR3 coding sequence is TGTGCCAGCTCACCCGATGGGGTTGGTGGCTACACCTTC.

The gene calls are TRBV5-1 and TRBJ2-7; no definite D call. The V gene's germline CDR1 is SGHRS and CDR2 YFSETQ. Trimming removed 4 bases at V and 0 bases at J, with 5 bases between. There are 12 residues in the CDR3. The CDR3: CASSPSSYEQYF. The CDR3 DNA reads TGCGCCAGCAGCCCTAGCTCCTACGAGCAGTACTTC.

The rearrangement links TRBV18 to TRBJ2-1; D not certain. The V and J ends lost 3 bases and 0 bases respectively, with 9 bases between them. Germline V CDR1 and CDR2: KGHSH, LQKENI. This CDR3 region has 15 residues. CDR3 amino acids: CASSPERNSYNEQFF. CDR3 coding DNA: TGTGCCAGCTCACCTGAGAGGAACTCCTACAATGAGCAGTTCTTC.

The chain uses TRBV24-1 and TRBJ2-3; D possibly corresponds to TRBD2 (8 bases). The V and J ends lost 2 bases and 2 bases respectively, with 22 bases between them. CDR3 length equals 19 residues. Germline V CDR1 and CDR2: KGHDR, SFDVKD. The CDR3 region is CATSDYGRGETGPTDTQYF. The CDR3 DNA reads as TGTGCCACCAGTGATTACGGGCGGGGGGAGACAGGGCCCACAGATACGCAGTATTTT.

The chain couples TRBV19 to TRBJ2-1; 9 positions agree with TRBD2. The length of the CDR3 is 14 residues. J gave up 4 bases and V 6 bases, and 4 bases lay outside the gene matches. CDR1 and CDR2 from the germline V gene are LNHDA and SQIVND (reference sequence). CDR3 bases: TGTGCCAGTAGGCCGGGACTAGCTTACAATGAGCAGTTCTTC. Amino acid sequence: CASRPGLAYNEQFF.